The rows below give T cell receptor beta chains drawn from one sample of a study of blood T cells in healthy people across ages. TCRdb analysed the 5' RACE reads with MiXCR anew, one entry per CDR3 protein. The repertoire consists of about 500,000 distinct CDR3 sequences, with around 24% occurring once and the leading ten covering approximately 8.7%. This sample was also put to use in a study of T cells of mothers and their children.

The sample was blood. The receptors stem from a boy aged 5-17 years in good health. Each CDR3 is given without its conserved first and last residue.

j_call v_call cdr3_aa
TRBJ2-7 TRBV9 ASSAVPGVYEQY
TRBJ1-4 TRBV12-3/TRBV12-4 ASSLGGPEKLF
TRBJ2-5 TRBV29-1 SVEDHRDTYGETQY
TRBJ2-2 TRBV4-3 ASSQDPGRAGELF
TRBJ2-5 TRBV25-1 ASSEWTGGHGGETQY
TRBJ2-7 TRBV24-1 ATSDPDRSYEQY
TRBJ2-3 TRBV12-3/TRBV12-4 ASRDSGGVAVGTQY
TRBJ2-5 TRBV7-2 ASSLPSGTGRETQY
TRBJ2-7 TRBV5-6 ASSLGRGPYYEQY
TRBJ2-1 TRBV7-9 ASSPGLTGGNEQF
TRBJ2-5 TRBV2 ASRPGTKKETQY
TRBJ2-1 TRBV7-3 ASSLRTSGRADYNEQF
TRBJ2-1 TRBV20-1 SARDLTSGSSYNEQF
TRBJ2-3 TRBV4-3 ASSPPVSDTQY
TRBJ1-3 TRBV7-9 ASSSGWDSSGNTIY
TRBJ2-5 TRBV10-3 AISESGGQETQY
TRBJ2-5 TRBV28 ASGREETQY
TRBJ2-1 TRBV21-1 ASSPGQGNEQF
TRBJ2-5 TRBV5-6 ASSFEGRETQY
TRBJ2-5 TRBV6-2/TRBV6-3 ASKLGGIETQY
TRBJ2-5 TRBV15 ATGPRGERETQY
TRBJ2-1 TRBV28 ASSLGPGLGGSCNEQF
TRBJ2-7 TRBV12-3/TRBV12-4 ASTPGLAGYEQY
NA TRBV28 ASSSTGTGDETQY
TRBJ1-1 TRBV5-1 ASRQGLDTEAF
TRBJ1-1 TRBV30 AWTGLNTEAF
NA TRBV12-3/TRBV12-4 ASSWRGEQY
TRBJ2-7 TRBV7-9 ASSESGTQVYEQY
TRBJ1-4 TRBV6-5 ASSYTTEGGGYHEKLF
TRBJ1-1 TRBV6-2/TRBV6-3 ASSYTGSRTEAF
TRBJ2-7 TRBV12-3/TRBV12-4 ASSLSWDGGSYEQY
NA TRBV9 ASSVAGGHEQF
TRBJ2-5 TRBV6-5 ASSQGGRAQY
TRBJ1-2 TRBV12-3/TRBV12-4 ASSWGSLGGTRTYGYT
TRBJ2-2 TRBV5-1 ASSALGLASTGELF
TRBJ2-3 TRBV28 ASSPPGDRYSSTDTQY
TRBJ1-4 TRBV7-2 ASSLAPPGQGEKLF
TRBJ1-6 TRBV25-1 ASSEAGTGGSPLH
NA TRBV11-2 ASSLAGQNRETQY